This note documents a single T cell receptor (beta chain) sequence. What it binds is not known. Its ends do not fully match the called genes, so a read error is possible. These data originate in a study of cytotoxic CD8 clonotypes in ibrutinib-treated CLL. As for the study in general: Response sampling came at median roughly 11 months of treatment, ranging about 6 to 36 months. General study results and limits: Baseline levels of clonality went above those of age-matched healthy donors and moved with circulating CD8+ T-cell counts.

TCRdb keeps only in-frame clones here, not all; method: immunoSEQ multiplex PCR. Of approximately 100,000 clones listed, approximately 78% were seen once; the top ten hold 25% to 35%. The sequences come from PBMCs, collected after 12 months of ibrutinib treatment. The receptor was derived from a human donor with chronic lymphocytic leukemia.

The chain's CDR3 is CASSLASGGARRETQYF. In DNA form, the CDR3 reads TGTGCCAGCAGCCTAGCCAGCGGGGGGGCCAGGAGGGAGACCCAGTACTTC. The gene calls are TRBV7-2 and TRBJ2-5, with 10 nucleotides matching TRBD2. Germline assignment: CDR1 SGHTA and CDR2 FQGNSA. The CDR3 sequence is 17 residues long.